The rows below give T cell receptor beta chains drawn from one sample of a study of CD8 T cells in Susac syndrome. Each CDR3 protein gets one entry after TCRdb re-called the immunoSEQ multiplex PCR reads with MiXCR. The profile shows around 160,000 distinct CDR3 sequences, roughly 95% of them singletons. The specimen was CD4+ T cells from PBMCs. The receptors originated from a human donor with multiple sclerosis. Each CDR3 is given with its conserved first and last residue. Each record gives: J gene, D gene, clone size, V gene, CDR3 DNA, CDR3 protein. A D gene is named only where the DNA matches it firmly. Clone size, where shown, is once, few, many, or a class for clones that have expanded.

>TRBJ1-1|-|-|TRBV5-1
TGCGCCAGCAGCTTGGACAGGACTGAAGTTTTCTTT
CASSLDRTEVFF
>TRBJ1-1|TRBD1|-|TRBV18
TGTGCCAGCTCACGGACAGGGAAGGACACTGAAGCTTTCTTT
CASSRTGKDTEAFF
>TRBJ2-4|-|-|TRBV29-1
TGCAGCGTTGAGGTTGCGGGACATGACATTCAGTACTTC
CSVEVAGHDIQYF
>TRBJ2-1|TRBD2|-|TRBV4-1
TGCGCCAGCAGCTCCCAAGGCCTAGCGGGGGACAATGAGCAGTTCTTC
CASSSQGLAGDNEQFF
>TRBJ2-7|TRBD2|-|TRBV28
TGTGCCGGGGGGAGGGGTTCCTACGAGCAGTACTTC
CAGGRGSYEQYF
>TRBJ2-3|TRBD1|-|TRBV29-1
TGCAGCGTGCGGGGACAGGGGGATACGCAGTATTTT
CSVRGQGDTQYF
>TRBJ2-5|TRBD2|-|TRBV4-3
TGCGCCAGCAGCCAAGATGGGGGACTAGCGGGAGGAGGTGGCCGAGAGACCCAGTACTTC
CASSQDGGLAGGGGRETQYF
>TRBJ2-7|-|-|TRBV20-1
TGCAGTGCAGGAGATAGGCGGAAATCCTACGAGCAGTACTTC
CSAGDRRKSYEQYF
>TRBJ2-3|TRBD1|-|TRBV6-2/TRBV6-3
TGTGCCAGCATCCCTAGGGACAGGGGGCAAGATACGCAGTATTTT
CASIPRDRGQDTQYF
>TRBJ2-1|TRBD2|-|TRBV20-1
TGCAGTTCTCTAGCGGGGGGCAATGAGCAGTTCTTC
CSSLAGGNEQFF
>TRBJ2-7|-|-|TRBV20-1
TGCAGTGCCTCCCGTGACGAGCAGTACTTC
CSASRDEQYF
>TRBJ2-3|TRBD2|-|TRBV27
TGTGCCAGCAGTCCGCTGGGACTAGGGAGCACAGATACGCAGTATTTT
CASSPLGLGSTDTQYF
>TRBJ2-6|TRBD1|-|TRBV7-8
TGTGCCAGCAGCCTACAGGGGGCTGCTGGGGCCAACGTCCTGACTTTC
CASSLQGAAGANVLTF
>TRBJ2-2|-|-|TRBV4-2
TGTGCCAGCAGCCAAGTAGGAGGGAACGGGGAGCTGTTTTTT
CASSQVGGNGELFF
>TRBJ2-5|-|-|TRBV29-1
TGCAGCGCAGGGTACGGGGCGGAAGAGACCCAGTACTTC
CSAGYGAEETQYF
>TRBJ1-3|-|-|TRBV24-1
TGTGCCGCCGCTTCTACTGGAAACACCATATATTTT
CAAASTGNTIYF
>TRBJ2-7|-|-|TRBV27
TGTGCCAGCGCCTCTAGCTACGAGCAGTACTTC
CASASSYEQYF
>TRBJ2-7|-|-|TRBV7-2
TGTGCCAGCAGCCCTCAGGACCCGGCCTACGAGCAGTACTTC
CASSPQDPAYEQYF
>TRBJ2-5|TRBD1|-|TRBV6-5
TGTGCCAGCAGCGGACAGGGCCGTGGGACCCAGTACTTC
CASSGQGRGTQYF
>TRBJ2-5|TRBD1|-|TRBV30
TGTGCCTGCACACAGGGGGCGGGGGAGACCCAGTACTTC
CACTQGAGETQYF
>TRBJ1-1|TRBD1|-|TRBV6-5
TGTGCCAGCGGACAGGGCGGGAAAGCTTTCTTT
CASGQGGKAFF
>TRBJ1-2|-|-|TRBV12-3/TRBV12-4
TGTGCCAGCAGTCGACCTGAAGGAGCAGGGAGAGACTACACCTTC
CASSRPEGAGRDYTF
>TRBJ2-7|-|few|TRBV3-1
TGTGCCAGCAGCCCTCAAGCGCCTTACGAGCAGTACTTC
CASSPQAPYEQYF
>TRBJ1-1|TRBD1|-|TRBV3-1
TGTGCCAGCAGCCAATTGACAGGGCGTGGCACTGAAGCTTTCTTT
CASSQLTGRGTEAFF
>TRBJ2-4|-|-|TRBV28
TGTGCCAGCGGGGAGCGGAACATTCAGTACTTC
CASGERNIQYF
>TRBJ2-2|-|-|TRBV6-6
TGTGCCAGCAGTTGGGCGGCCGACGGGGAGCTGTTTTTT
CASSWAADGELFF
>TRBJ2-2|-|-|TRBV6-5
TGTGCCACTGTCACCCAGGGAACCGGGGAGCTGTTTTTT
CATVTQGTGELFF
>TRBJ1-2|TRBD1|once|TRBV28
TGTGCCAGCATTCAGGGGCAGGGGGTGGATGGCTACACCTTC
CASIQGQGVDGYTF
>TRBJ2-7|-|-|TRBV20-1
TGCAGTGCTACCGGGACAAACAGAGTAACCTACGAGCAGTACTTC
CSATGTNRVTYEQYF
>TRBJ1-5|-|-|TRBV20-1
TGCAGTGCTAGAGGTGCGGGGAGCAATCAGCCCCAGCATTTT
CSARGAGSNQPQHF
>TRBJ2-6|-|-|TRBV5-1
TGCGCCAGCAGCTTGGCGGCGGGATCTGGGGCCAACGTCCTGACTTTC
CASSLAAGSGANVLTF